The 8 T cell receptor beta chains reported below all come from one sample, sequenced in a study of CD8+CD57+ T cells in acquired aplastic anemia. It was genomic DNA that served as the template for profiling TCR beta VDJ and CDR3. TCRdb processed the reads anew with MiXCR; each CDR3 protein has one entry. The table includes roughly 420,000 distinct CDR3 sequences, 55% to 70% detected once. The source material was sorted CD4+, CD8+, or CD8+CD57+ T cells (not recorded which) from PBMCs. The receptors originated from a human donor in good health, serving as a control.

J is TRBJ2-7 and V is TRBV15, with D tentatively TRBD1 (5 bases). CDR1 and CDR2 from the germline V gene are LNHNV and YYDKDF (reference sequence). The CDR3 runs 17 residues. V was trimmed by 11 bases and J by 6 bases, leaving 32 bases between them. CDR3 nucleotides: TGTGCCTCCAACAGAGGCAGCTCAAGCAGGGATCCTTTCGAGCAGTACTTC. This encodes CASNRGSSSRDPFEQYF.

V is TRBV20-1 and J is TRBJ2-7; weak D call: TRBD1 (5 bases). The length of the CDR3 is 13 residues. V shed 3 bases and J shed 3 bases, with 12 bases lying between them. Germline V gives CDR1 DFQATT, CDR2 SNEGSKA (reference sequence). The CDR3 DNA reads TGCAGTGCTAGGTCTGACAGATGCTACGAGCAGTACTTC. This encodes CSARSDRCYEQYF.

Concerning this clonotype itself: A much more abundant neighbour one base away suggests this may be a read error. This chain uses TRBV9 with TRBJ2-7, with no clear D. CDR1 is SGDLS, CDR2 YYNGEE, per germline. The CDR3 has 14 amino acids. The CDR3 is CASSQDPHSCEQYF. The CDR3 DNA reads TGTGCCAGCAGCCAAGATCCGCACTCCTGCGAGCAGTACTTC.

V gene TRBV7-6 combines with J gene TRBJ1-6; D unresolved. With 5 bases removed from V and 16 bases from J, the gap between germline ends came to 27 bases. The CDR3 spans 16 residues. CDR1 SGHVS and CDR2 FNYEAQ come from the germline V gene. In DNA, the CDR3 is TGTGCCAGCAGCCTGGGCAGGACGGCATCTAGATCACAGCTCCACTTT. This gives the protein CASSLGRTASRSQLHF.

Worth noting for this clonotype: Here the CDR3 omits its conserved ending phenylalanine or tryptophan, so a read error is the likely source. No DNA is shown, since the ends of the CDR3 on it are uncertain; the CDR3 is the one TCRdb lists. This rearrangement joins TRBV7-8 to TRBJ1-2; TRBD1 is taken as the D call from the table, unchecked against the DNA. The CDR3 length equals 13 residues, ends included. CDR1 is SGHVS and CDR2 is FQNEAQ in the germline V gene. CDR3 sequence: CASSRDSSSYEQY.

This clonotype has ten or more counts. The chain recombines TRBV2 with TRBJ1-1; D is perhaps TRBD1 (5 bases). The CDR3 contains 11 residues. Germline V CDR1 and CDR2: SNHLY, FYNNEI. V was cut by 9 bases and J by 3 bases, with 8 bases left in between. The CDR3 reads CARGRDTEAFF. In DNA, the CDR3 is TGTGCCAGGGGCAGGGACACTGAAGCTTTCTTT. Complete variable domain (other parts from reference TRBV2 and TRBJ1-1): EPEVTQTPSHQVTQMGQEVILRCVPISNHLYFYWYRQILGQKVEFLVSFYNNEISEKSEIFDDQFSVERPDGSNFTLKIRSTKLEDSAMYFCARGRDTEAFFGQGTRLTVV.

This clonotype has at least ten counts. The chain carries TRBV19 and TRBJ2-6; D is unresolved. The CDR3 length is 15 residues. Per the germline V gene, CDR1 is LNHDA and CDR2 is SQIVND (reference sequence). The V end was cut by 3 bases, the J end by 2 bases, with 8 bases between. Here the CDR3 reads CASSIPGPGANVLTF. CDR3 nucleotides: TGTGCCAGTAGTATTCCCGGGCCTGGGGCCAACGTCCTGACTTTC.

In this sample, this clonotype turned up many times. CDR3 nucleotide sequence: TGTGCCAGCAGCGCCCGGACAGGGATCGGTGTGAATTCACCCCTCCACTTT. Protein: CASSARTGIGVNSPLHF. The V and J genes are TRBV11-1 and TRBJ1-6; 8 nucleotides match TRBD1. This CDR3 comprises 17 residues. V dropped 5 bases and J dropped 7; count of bases not matched to a gene: 13. Germline lookup yields CDR1 SGHAT and CDR2 FQDESV (reference sequence).